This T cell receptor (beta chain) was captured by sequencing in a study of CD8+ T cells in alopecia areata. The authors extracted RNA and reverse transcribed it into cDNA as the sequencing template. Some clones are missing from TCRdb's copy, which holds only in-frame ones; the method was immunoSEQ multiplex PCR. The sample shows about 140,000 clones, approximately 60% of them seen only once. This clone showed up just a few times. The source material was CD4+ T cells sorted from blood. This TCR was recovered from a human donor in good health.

CDR3 sequence (DNA): TGTGCCAGCAGTGAAGCAGGCGGGACGGGGCAGTACTTC. This codes for CASSEAGGTGQYF. The V call is TRBV2, the J call TRBJ2-7, with D perhaps matching TRBD2 (6 bases). This CDR3 spans 13 amino acids. Germline lookup yields CDR1 SNHLY and CDR2 FYNNEI. Between the trimmed V and J ends, which lost 0 bases and 9 bases, there was a span of 12 bases.